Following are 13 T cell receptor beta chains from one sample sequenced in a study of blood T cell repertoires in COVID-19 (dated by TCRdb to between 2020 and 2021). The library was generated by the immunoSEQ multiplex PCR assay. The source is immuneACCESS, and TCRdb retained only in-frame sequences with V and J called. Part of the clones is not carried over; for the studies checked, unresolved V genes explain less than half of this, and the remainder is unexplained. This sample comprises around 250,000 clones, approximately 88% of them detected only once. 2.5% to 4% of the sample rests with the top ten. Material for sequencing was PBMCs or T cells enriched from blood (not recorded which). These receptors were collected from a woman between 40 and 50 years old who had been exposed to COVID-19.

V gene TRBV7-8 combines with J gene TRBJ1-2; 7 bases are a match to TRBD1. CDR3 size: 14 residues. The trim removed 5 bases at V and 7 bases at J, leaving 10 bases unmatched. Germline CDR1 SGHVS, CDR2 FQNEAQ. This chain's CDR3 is CASSRTGQTAGYTF. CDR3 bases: TGTGCCAGCAGCCGTACGGGACAGACGGCTGGCTACACCTTC.

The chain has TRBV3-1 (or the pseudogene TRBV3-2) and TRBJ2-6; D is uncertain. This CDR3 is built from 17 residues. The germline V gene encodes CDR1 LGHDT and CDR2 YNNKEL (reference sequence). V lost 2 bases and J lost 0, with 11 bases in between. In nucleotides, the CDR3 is TGTGCCAGCAGCCAACGGGTCGGAAGCTCTGGGGCCAACGTCCTGACTTTC. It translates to CASSQRVGSSGANVLTF.

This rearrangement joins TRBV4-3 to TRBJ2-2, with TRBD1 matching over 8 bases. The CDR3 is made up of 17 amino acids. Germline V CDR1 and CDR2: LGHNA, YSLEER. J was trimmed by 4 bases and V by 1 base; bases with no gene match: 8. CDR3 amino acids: CASSQGGTGGFTGELFF. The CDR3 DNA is TGCGCCAGCAGCCAAGGTGGGACAGGAGGGTTCACCGGGGAGCTGTTTTTT.

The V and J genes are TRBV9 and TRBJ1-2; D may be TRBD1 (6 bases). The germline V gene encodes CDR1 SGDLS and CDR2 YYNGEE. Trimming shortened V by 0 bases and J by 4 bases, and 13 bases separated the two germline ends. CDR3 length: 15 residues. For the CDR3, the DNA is TGTGCCAGCAGCGTAGGATCGCAGGGGAGCTATGGCTACACCTTC. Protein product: CASSVGSQGSYGYTF.

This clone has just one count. The CDR3 nucleotides read TGCGCCAGCAGCCGGTCCTCAGGGGACCAAGAGACCCAGTACTTC. It codes for CASSRSSGDQETQYF. The chain couples TRBV5-1 to TRBJ2-5, with D possibly being TRBD1 (6 bases). CDR1 SGHRS and CDR2 YFSETQ come from the germline V gene. There are 15 residues in the CDR3. Trimming left V 4 bases short and J 0 bases short, with 13 bases between.

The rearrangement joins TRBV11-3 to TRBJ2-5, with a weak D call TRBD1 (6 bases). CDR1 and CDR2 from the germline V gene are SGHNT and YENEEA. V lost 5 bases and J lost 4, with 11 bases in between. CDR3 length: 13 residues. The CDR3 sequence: CASSRRGTETQYF. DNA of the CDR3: TGTGCCAGCAGCCGCAGGGGAACAGAGACCCAGTACTTC.

The CDR3 region is CASSLADSGSYEQYF. The DNA of the CDR3 is TGTGCCAGCAGCCTTGCGGATAGCGGGAGCTACGAGCAGTACTTC. The chain links TRBV11-1 to TRBJ2-7; 9 bases are a match to TRBD2. CDR1 and CDR2 (germline): SGHAT, FQDESV (reference sequence). The CDR3 has 15 amino acids. J lost 3 bases, V lost 5 bases, and 8 bases had no gene match. Drawing the rest from reference TRBV11-1 and TRBJ2-7, the complete variable domain is EAEVAQSPRYKITEKSQAVAFWCDPISGHATLYWYRQILGQGPELLVQFQDESVVDDSQLPKDRFSAERLKGVDSTLKIQPAELGDSAMYLCASSLADSGSYEQYFGPGTRLTVT.

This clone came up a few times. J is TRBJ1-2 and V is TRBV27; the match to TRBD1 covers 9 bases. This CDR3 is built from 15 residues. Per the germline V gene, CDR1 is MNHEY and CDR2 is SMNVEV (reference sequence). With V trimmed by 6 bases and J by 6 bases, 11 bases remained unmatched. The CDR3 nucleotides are TGTGCCAGCAGAAAAGCCATGACAGGGGGGAATGGCTACACCTTC. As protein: CASRKAMTGGNGYTF.

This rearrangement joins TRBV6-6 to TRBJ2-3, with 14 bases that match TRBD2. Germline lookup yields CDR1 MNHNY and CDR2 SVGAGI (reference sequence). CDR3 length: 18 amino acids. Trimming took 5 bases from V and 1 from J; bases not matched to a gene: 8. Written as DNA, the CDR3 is TGTGCCAGCAGTCGAGGGACTAGCGGGAGTAGGGGCACAGATACGCAGTATTTT. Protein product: CASSRGTSGSRGTDTQYF.

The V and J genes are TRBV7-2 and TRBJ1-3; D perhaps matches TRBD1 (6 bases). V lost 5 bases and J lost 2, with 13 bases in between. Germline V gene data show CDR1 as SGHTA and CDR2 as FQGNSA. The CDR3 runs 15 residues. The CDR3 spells CASSKGGLTGNTIYF. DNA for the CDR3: TGTGCCAGCAGCAAAGGGGGTCTTACTGGAAACACCATATATTTT.

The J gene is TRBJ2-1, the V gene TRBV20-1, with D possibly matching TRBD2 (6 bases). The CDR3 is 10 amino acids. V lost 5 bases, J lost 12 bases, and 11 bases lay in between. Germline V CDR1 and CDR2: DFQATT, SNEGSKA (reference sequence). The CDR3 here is CSAGTLPQFF. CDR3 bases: TGCAGTGCTGGGACTCTTCCGCAGTTCTTC.

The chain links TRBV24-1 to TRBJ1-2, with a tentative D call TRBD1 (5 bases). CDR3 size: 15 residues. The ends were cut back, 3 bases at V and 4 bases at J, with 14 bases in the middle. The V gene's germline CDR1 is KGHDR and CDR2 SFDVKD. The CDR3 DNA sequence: TGTGCCACCAGTGATCCTGCGGGGGAGAGCTATGGCTACACCTTC. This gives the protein CATSDPAGESYGYTF.

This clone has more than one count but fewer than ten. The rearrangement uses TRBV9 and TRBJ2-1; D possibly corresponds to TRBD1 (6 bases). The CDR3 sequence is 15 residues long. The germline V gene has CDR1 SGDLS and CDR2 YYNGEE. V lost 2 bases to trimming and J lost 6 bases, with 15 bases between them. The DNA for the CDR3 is TGTGCCAGCAGCGTGTTGGGGCAGGGGTTCAATGAGCAGTTCTTC. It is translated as CASSVLGQGFNEQFF.